A selection of T cell receptor beta chains follows, all from one sample in a study of CD8 T cells in Susac syndrome. A single record per CDR3 protein comes from TCRdb applying MiXCR to the immunoSEQ multiplex PCR reads. The sample consists of about 82,000 distinct CDR3 sequences, 96% of them appearing once. The sequencing input was CD8+ T cells from PBMCs. The source of these receptors is a human donor with Susac syndrome. Both conserved end residues are part of each CDR3.

CDR3aa: CASSSRTSGGDIQYF
v_gene: TRBV7-9
j_gene: TRBJ2-4

CDR3aa: CSATGPISGANVLTF
v_gene: TRBV20-1
j_gene: TRBJ2-6

CDR3aa: CASSSPDYASYEQYF
v_gene: TRBV12-3/TRBV12-4
j_gene: TRBJ2-7

CDR3aa: CATSDQNADNYGYTF
v_gene: TRBV24-1
j_gene: TRBJ1-2

CDR3aa: CASSLAPQHTVELFF
v_gene: TRBV7-2
j_gene: TRBJ2-2

CDR3aa: CASSQDPSGATDTQYF
v_gene: TRBV4-3
j_gene: TRBJ2-3

CDR3aa: CASSLVGRGNSPLHF
v_gene: TRBV11-2
j_gene: TRBJ1-6

CDR3aa: CASRDRGGNEQFF
v_gene: TRBV5-4
j_gene: TRBJ2-1

CDR3aa: CSASGTTNEKLFF
v_gene: TRBV20-1
j_gene: TRBJ1-4

CDR3aa: CASSLAGENTGELFF
v_gene: TRBV7-9
j_gene: TRBJ2-2

CDR3aa: CASSPEEISLEETQYF
v_gene: TRBV7-6
j_gene: TRBJ2-5

CDR3aa: CSARDRGLAGNPGDTQYF
v_gene: TRBV20-1
j_gene: TRBJ2-3

CDR3aa: CASSRDREANSPLHF
v_gene: TRBV12-3/TRBV12-4
j_gene: TRBJ1-6

CDR3aa: CASTPTGARLDYGYTF
v_gene: TRBV6-1
j_gene: TRBJ1-2

CDR3aa: CASSSGQGNTEAFF
v_gene: TRBV7-9
j_gene: TRBJ1-1

CDR3aa: CASTIRGSLGGGTPLHF
v_gene: TRBV27
j_gene: TRBJ1-6

CDR3aa: CSARDLGARLGEQYF
v_gene: TRBV20-1
j_gene: TRBJ2-7

CDR3aa: CSARRGSGSNEQFF
v_gene: TRBV20-1
j_gene: TRBJ2-1

CDR3aa: CASTVGAYGYTF
v_gene: TRBV11-2
j_gene: TRBJ1-2

CDR3aa: CATSRPLPYGYTF
v_gene: TRBV19
j_gene: TRBJ1-2

CDR3aa: CASGLAGGPTDTQYF
v_gene: TRBV7-3
j_gene: TRBJ2-3

CDR3aa: CASSLEGYSYSPLHF
v_gene: TRBV7-2
j_gene: TRBJ1-6

CDR3aa: CSAPTGASTDTQYF
v_gene: TRBV20-1
j_gene: TRBJ2-3

CDR3aa: CAWSAGQGFSGANVLTF
v_gene: TRBV30
j_gene: TRBJ2-6

CDR3aa: CASSPLIIDGQFF
v_gene: TRBV18
j_gene: TRBJ2-1

CDR3aa: CASKRAGRIFQHF
v_gene: TRBV6-2/TRBV6-3
j_gene: TRBJ1-5

CDR3aa: CSALTGAGTDTQYF
v_gene: TRBV20-1
j_gene: TRBJ2-3

CDR3aa: CASSPEEGQETQYF
v_gene: TRBV4-3
j_gene: TRBJ2-5

CDR3aa: CASSQEGGLSNQPQHF
v_gene: TRBV4-3
j_gene: TRBJ1-5

CDR3aa: CASSLAIAGDEQYF
v_gene: TRBV5-1
j_gene: TRBJ2-7

CDR3aa: CSVTDRGSSNEQFF
v_gene: TRBV29-1
j_gene: TRBJ2-1

CDR3aa: CSALPTGARYGYTF
v_gene: TRBV20-1
j_gene: TRBJ1-2

CDR3aa: CSARDVGYEQYF
v_gene: TRBV20-1
j_gene: TRBJ2-7

CDR3aa: CASSLRTGPNQPQHF
v_gene: TRBV4-3
j_gene: TRBJ1-5

CDR3aa: CSVGHIYGYTF
v_gene: TRBV29-1
j_gene: TRBJ1-2

CDR3aa: CSARQDNYGYTF
v_gene: TRBV20-1
j_gene: TRBJ1-2

CDR3aa: CASSARQGAGNQPQHF
v_gene: TRBV2
j_gene: TRBJ1-5

CDR3aa: CASSLSKGRDTQYF
v_gene: TRBV12-3/TRBV12-4
j_gene: TRBJ2-3

CDR3aa: CASSSWASGGEQFF
v_gene: TRBV5-1
j_gene: TRBJ2-1

CDR3aa: CAWSVQNSNEQFF
v_gene: TRBV30
j_gene: TRBJ2-1

CDR3aa: CASSYSRGGETQYF
v_gene: TRBV6-2/TRBV6-3
j_gene: TRBJ2-5

CDR3aa: CATPTGGGGSNQPQHF
v_gene: TRBV3-1
j_gene: TRBJ1-5

CDR3aa: CATSDSGTDEYQETQYF
v_gene: TRBV24-1
j_gene: TRBJ2-5

CDR3aa: CASSPQGGAGKGYTF
v_gene: TRBV13
j_gene: TRBJ1-2